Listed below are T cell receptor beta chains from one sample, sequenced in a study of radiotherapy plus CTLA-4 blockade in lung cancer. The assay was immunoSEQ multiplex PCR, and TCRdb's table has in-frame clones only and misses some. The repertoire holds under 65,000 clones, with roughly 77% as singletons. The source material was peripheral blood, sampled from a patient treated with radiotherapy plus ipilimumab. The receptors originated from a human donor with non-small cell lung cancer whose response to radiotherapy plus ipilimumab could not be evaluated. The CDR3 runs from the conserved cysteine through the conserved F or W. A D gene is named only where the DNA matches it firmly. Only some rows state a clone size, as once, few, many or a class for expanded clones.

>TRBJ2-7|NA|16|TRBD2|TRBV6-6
TGTGCCAGCAGTTCCCCAACTAGCGGGAGTATATACGAGCAGTACTTC
CASSSPTSGSIYEQYF
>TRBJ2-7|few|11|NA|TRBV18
TGTGCCAGCTCACCAGGAGAGGGGGAGTACTTC
CASSPGEGEYF
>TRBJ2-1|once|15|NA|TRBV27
TGTGCCGCCAGGGACTCTGGAACCCGACACAATGAGCAGTTCTTC
CAARDSGTRHNEQFF
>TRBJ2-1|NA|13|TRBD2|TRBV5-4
TGTGCCAGCAGCTTGGGGACCGCGGGGGACCGGTTCTTC
CASSLGTAGDRFF
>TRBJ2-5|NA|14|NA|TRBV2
TGTGCCAGCAGTGAATTGGGAGCGCCGGAGACCCAGTACTTC
CASSELGAPETQYF
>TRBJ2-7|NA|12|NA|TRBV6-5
TGTGCCAGCAGCCCCTCGGGAGACGAGCAGTACTTC
CASSPSGDEQYF
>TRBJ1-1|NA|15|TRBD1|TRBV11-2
TGTGCCAGCAGCCCATGGACAGGGGTGAACACTGAAGCTTTCTTT
CASSPWTGVNTEAFF
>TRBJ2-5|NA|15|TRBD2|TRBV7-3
TGTGCCAGCAGCTTCGCGGGAGGGCCGGGGGAGACCCAGTACTTC
CASSFAGGPGETQYF
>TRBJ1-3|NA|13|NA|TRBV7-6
TGTGCCAGCAGCTCCGGGTCGGGAAACACCATATATTTT
CASSSGSGNTIYF
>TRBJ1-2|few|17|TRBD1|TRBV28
TGTGCCAGCAGTTTATACCAGGGGGCGCTGATTCAATATGGCTACACCTTC
CASSLYQGALIQYGYTF
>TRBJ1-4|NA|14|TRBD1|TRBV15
TGTGCCACCAGCAGAGTAGGGGGCGGGGAAAAACTGTTTTTT
CATSRVGGGEKLFF
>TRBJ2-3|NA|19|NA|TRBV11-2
TGTGCCAGCAGCCCCGAATCATTTTCGGGAGATAGTGTCACAGATACGCAGTATTTT
CASSPESFSGDSVTDTQYF
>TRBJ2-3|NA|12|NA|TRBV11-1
TGTGCCAGCAGCCAGGGGACAGATACGCAGTATTTT
CASSQGTDTQYF
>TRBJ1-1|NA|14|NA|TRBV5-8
TGTGCCAGCAGCTTGGGGGGGGAATACACTGAAGCTTTCTTT
CASSLGGEYTEAFF
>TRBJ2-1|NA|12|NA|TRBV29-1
TGCAGCGTTATGCAGGAAGACAATGAGCAGTTCTTC
CSVMQEDNEQFF
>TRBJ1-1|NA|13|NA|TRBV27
TGTGCCAGCAGTTGGGGGGATTACACTGAAGCTTTCTTT
CASSWGDYTEAFF
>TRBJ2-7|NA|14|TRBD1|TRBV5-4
TGTGCCAGCAGCCCTCGACAGGGCACCTACGAGCAGTACTTC
CASSPRQGTYEQYF
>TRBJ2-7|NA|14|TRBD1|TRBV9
TGTGCCAGCAGCGTAGGGACAGGGGCTAACGAGCAGTACTTC
CASSVGTGANEQYF
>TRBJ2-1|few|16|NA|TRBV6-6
TGTGCCAGCAGTTCTCCCTCTATCTACTCCTACAATGAGCAGTTCTTC
CASSSPSIYSYNEQFF
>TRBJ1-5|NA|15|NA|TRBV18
TGTGCCAGCTCACCGGGACATCTCAGCAATCAGCCCCAGCATTTT
CASSPGHLSNQPQHF
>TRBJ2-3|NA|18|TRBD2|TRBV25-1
TGTGCCAGCAGTGGGTACCCGGGGACTAGCGGCGGTCCAGATACGCAGTATTTT
CASSGYPGTSGGPDTQYF
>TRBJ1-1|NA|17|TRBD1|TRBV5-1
TGCGCCAGCAGCCACCCCTGGCAGGGGGCGCGGAGAACTGAAGCTTTCTTT
CASSHPWQGARRTEAFF
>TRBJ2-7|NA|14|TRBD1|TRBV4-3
TGCGCCAGCAGCCAAAGGACAGGGCCCTACGAGCAGTACTTC
CASSQRTGPYEQYF
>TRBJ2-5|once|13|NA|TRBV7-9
TGTGCCAGCAGCTTTGTGGAGTTGGAGACCCAGTACTTC
CASSFVELETQYF
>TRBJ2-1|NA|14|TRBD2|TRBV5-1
TGCGCCAGCAGCTTGGACCTAGCGGTCTATGAGCAGTTCTTC
CASSLDLAVYEQFF
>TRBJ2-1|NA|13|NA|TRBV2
TGTGCCAGCAGTGGTTGGAACGCCGGACAGATGGTCTTC
CASSGWNAGQMVF
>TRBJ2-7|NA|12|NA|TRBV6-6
TGTGCCAGCAGTTCCCAGGGCTACGAGCAGTACTTC
CASSSQGYEQYF
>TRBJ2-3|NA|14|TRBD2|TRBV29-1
TGCAGCGCCCGGGGGGGTGGGGGGGGGAGAACGGAGTATTTT
CSARGGGGGRTEYF
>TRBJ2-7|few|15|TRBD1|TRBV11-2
TGTGCCAGCAGCACACACAGGGGGCGCGCCTACGAGCAGTACTTC
CASSTHRGRAYEQYF
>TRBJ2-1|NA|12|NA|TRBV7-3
TGTGCCAGCAGCCTGGAAAGCCGGGGGCAGTTCTTC
CASSLESRGQFF
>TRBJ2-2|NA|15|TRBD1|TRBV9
TGTGCCAGCAGCTACTCTCCCCAGGGGGCCCGGGAGCTGTTTTTT
CASSYSPQGARELFF